This entry lists 30 T cell receptor beta chains sequenced from one sample in a study of PD-1 blockade in mismatch repair-deficient tumors. The repertoire was sequenced with immunoSEQ multiplex PCR; TCRdb's copy has only in-frame clones and lacks some. The table lists around 62,000 clones, 70% to 85% of them singletons. The input for sequencing was peripheral blood, taken 2 weeks after starting pembrolizumab. These receptors were obtained from an adult with mismatch repair-deficient cancer.

This clone was detected a few times. The rearrangement links TRBV6-5 to TRBJ1-2; 9 bases map to TRBD1. The V and J ends lost 2 bases and 8 bases, in that order; junction bases with no gene match: 6. The CDR3 runs to 14 residues. Looked up from germline, CDR1 is MNHEY and CDR2 is SVGAGI. CDR3 in amino acids: CASSYIGTGLGYTF. The DNA of the CDR3 is TGTGCCAGCAGTTACATAGGGACAGGGTTGGGCTACACCTTC.

The chain is built from TRBV19 and TRBJ1-2; no firm D call. V dropped 1 base and J dropped 0 bases, with 6 bases sitting between them. From germline, CDR1 is LNHDA and CDR2 SQIVND (reference sequence). The CDR3 consists of 14 residues. The CDR3 reads CASSIAGANYGYTF. For the CDR3, the DNA is TGTGCCAGTAGTATAGCCGGCGCTAACTATGGCTACACCTTC. Looking up the rest from reference TRBV19 and TRBJ1-2 gives the full variable domain: DGGITQSPKYLFRKEGQNVTLSCEQNLNHDAMYWYRQDPGQGLRLIYYSQIVNDFQKGDIAEGYSVSREKKESFPLTVTSAQKNPTAFYLCASSIAGANYGYTFGSGTRLTVV.

This chain connects TRBV7-2 to TRBJ2-2; the D gene is possibly TRBD1 (6 bases). Germline V gene sequence: CDR1 SGHTA, CDR2 FQGNSA. V shed 5 bases and J shed 4 bases, with 14 bases lying between them. This CDR3 spans 15 amino acids. The CDR3 region is CASSSKGTTTGELFF. The DNA for the CDR3 is TGTGCCAGCAGCAGTAAAGGGACAACCACCGGGGAGCTGTTTTTT.

The V and J genes are TRBV29-1 and TRBJ2-1, with 12 bases that match TRBD2. The V segment lost 5 bases and the J segment 6 bases; nucleotides outside the gene matches: 2. From germline, CDR1 is SQVTM and CDR2 ANQGSEA. The CDR3 length is 13 residues. The DNA of the CDR3 is TGCAGCGTTCCGGGACTAGCGGGCAATGAGCAGTTCTTC. It yields the protein CSVPGLAGNEQFF.

This chain joins TRBV6-5 and TRBJ2-3; TRBD1 agrees at 9 bases. CDR1 and CDR2 from the germline V gene are MNHEY and SVGAGI. The junction had 8 bases not matched to a gene; V was cut back by 1 base and J by 6 bases. The CDR3 is made up of 16 amino acids. The CDR3 DNA sequence: TGTGCCAGCAGTTACTGGACAGGGGCCTCGGGGGATACGCAGTATTTT. It translates to CASSYWTGASGDTQYF.

The rearrangement links TRBV5-1 to TRBJ1-1; D unclear. In germline, CDR1 is SGHRS, CDR2 YFSETQ. CDR3 length: 12 residues. Trimming removed 3 bases at V and 4 bases at J, with 7 bases between. The CDR3 DNA is TGCGCCAGCAGCTCCCGGGGCACTGAAGCTTTCTTT. As protein: CASSSRGTEAFF.

This clone was seen a handful of times. This sequence joins TRBV6-4 and TRBJ2-5, with D unresolved. This CDR3 spans 13 amino acids. Trimming pared 4 bases from V and 4 bases from J, leaving 10 bases between. The germline V gene has CDR1 MRHNA and CDR2 SNTAGT. The CDR3: CASSAEARETQYF. The CDR3 nucleotides are TGTGCCAGCAGTGCGGAAGCTAGAGAGACCCAGTACTTC.

The rearrangement joins TRBV28 to TRBJ1-2, with TRBD1 identical over 9 bases. The CDR3 extends over 14 amino acids. V lost 10 bases, J lost 3 bases, and 9 bases stayed unmatched. From germline, CDR1 is MDHEN and CDR2 SYDVKM. CDR3 region: CATKTGGADYGYTF. The CDR3 DNA follows: TGTGCCACAAAAACAGGGGGCGCCGACTATGGCTACACCTTC.

This chain uses TRBV4-1 with TRBJ1-1; no reliable D call. The CDR3 is 14 residues long. Per germline, CDR1 MGHRA and CDR2 YSYEKL. Trimming took off 1 base at V and 3 bases at J, with 9 bases between the two ends. The CDR3, as DNA: TGCGCCAGCAGCCAAGGCAGGAGGGACACTGAAGCTTTCTTT. Encoded protein: CASSQGRRDTEAFF.

This rearrangement joins TRBV5-4 to TRBJ1-2, with D perhaps TRBD1 (5 bases). The germline V gene has CDR1 SGHNT and CDR2 YYREEE (reference sequence). This CDR3 is built from 14 residues. V was clipped by 5 bases and J by 1 base, with 12 bases between them. The CDR3 loop reads CASRPPGGNYGYTF. The DNA for the CDR3 is TGTGCCAGCAGACCCCCTGGGGGTAACTATGGCTACACCTTC.

This chain connects TRBV7-3 to TRBJ2-1; 7 positions agree with TRBD1. The CDR3 covers 15 residues. With 5 bases clipped from V and 2 bases from J, the junction kept 6 bases outside the gene matches. Per germline, CDR1 SGHTA and CDR2 FQGTGA. The DNA for the CDR3 is TGTGCCAGCAGCCCGTACAGGGGCCCCTACAATGAGCAGTTCTTC. Translated, it gives CASSPYRGPYNEQFF.

V and J are TRBV6-5 and TRBJ1-5, with D perhaps TRBD1 (6 bases). The CDR3 length is 14 residues. Between the trimmed V and J ends, which lost 6 bases and 3 bases, there was a span of 12 bases. Per germline, CDR1 MNHEY and CDR2 SVGAGI. CDR3 loop: CASSYRAPNQPQHF. Written as DNA, the CDR3 is TGTGCCAGCAGCTACAGGGCCCCCAATCAGCCCCAGCATTTT.

The chain is built from TRBV28 and TRBJ1-2; possible D gene TRBD1, 6 bases. The ends were cut back, 8 bases at V and 2 bases at J, with 18 bases in the middle. The length of the CDR3 is 15 residues. CDR1 is MDHEN and CDR2 is SYDVKM in the germline V gene. The CDR3 spells CASEKMGAENYGYTF. CDR3 nucleotides: TGTGCCAGCGAAAAGATGGGGGCGGAAAACTATGGCTACACCTTC.

V and J are TRBV4-3 and TRBJ1-1; no definite D call. Germline lookup yields CDR1 LGHNA and CDR2 YSLEER. Trimming shortened V by 1 base and J by 4 bases, and 7 bases separated the two germline ends. The CDR3 consists of 13 residues. The CDR3: CASSQVRSTEAFF. The CDR3 DNA is TGCGCCAGCAGCCAAGTCCGGAGCACTGAAGCTTTCTTT.

V usage is TRBV5-8 and J usage is TRBJ2-5; D remains ambiguous. The CDR3 sequence is 13 residues long. V was trimmed by 5 bases and J by 0 bases, leaving 8 bases between them. Germline CDR1 reads SGHTS; CDR2 reads YDEGEE. The CDR3 reads CASRHPYQETQYF. CDR3 in DNA: TGTGCCAGCAGGCACCCGTACCAAGAGACCCAGTACTTC.

This clone was recorded a few times. The chain uses TRBV2 and TRBJ1-2; D is uncertain. Deletions cut 8 bases from V and 3 bases from J, with 7 bases between. The germline gives CDR1 SNHLY, CDR2 FYNNEI. The CDR3 runs 11 residues. The CDR3 DNA follows: TGTGCCAGCGTTCGAGACTATGGCTACACCTTC. Its translation is CASVRDYGYTF.

The CDR3 sequence is CASSPDPASGSSYNEQFF. DNA for the CDR3: TGTGCCAGCAGCCCAGACCCGGCTAGCGGGAGCTCCTACAATGAGCAGTTCTTC. The V call is TRBV11-3, the J call TRBJ2-1, with 10 bases identical to TRBD2. This CDR3 region has 18 residues. Germline-derived CDR1 and CDR2 are SGHNT and YENEEA. Trimming removed 5 bases from V and 0 bases from J; junction bases left unmatched: 10.

This rearrangement joins TRBV13 to TRBJ2-7, with 8 positions matching TRBD1. The CDR3 is made up of 16 amino acids. With 5 bases clipped from V and 2 bases from J, the junction kept 11 bases outside the gene matches. The germline V gene has CDR1 PRHDT and CDR2 FYEKMQ (reference sequence). Here the CDR3 DNA reads TGTGCCAGCAGCCGGAAGGGGACAGGTACAACCTACGAGCAGTACTTC. This codes for CASSRKGTGTTYEQYF.

V gene TRBV7-8 combines with J gene TRBJ1-4, with D hard to call. The germline V gene encodes CDR1 SGHVS and CDR2 FQNEAQ. Deletions cut 5 bases from V and 5 bases from J, with 3 bases between. CDR3 length: 11 amino acids. The CDR3 DNA follows: TGTGCCAGCAGCCAAAATGAAAAACTGTTTTTT. Translating it yields CASSQNEKLFF.

The chain combines TRBV9 with TRBJ1-2, with 7 positions matching TRBD1. This CDR3 has 13 amino acids. V gave up 5 bases and J gave up 11 bases; unmatched junction bases: 12. Germline lookup yields CDR1 SGDLS and CDR2 YYNGEE. The CDR3 region has the DNA TGTGCCAGCAGGTCTCGGGACAGTGTGGGATACACCTTC. The encoded protein is CASRSRDSVGYTF.

The V and J genes are TRBV27 and TRBJ2-5; D remains ambiguous. Trimming shortened V by 0 bases and J by 2 bases, and 7 bases separated the two germline ends. The CDR3 totals 14 residues. Germline V gives CDR1 MNHEY, CDR2 SMNVEV (reference sequence). CDR3 region: CASSLSWKQETQYF. DNA for the CDR3: TGTGCCAGCAGTTTATCTTGGAAACAAGAGACCCAGTACTTC.

The chain links TRBV11-3 to TRBJ1-5; D gene unclear. Germline-derived CDR1 and CDR2 are SGHNT and YENEEA. The CDR3 runs to 18 residues. Trimming removed 1 base at V and 2 bases at J, with 18 bases between. The CDR3 nucleotides are TGTGCCAGCAGCTTAGGGGAGAGATCGGCGGGAGGCAATCAGCCCCAGCATTTT. Amino acid sequence: CASSLGERSAGGNQPQHF.

The table lists this clone with a count of one. The chain recombines TRBV15 with TRBJ1-5; 9 positions match TRBD1. The CDR3 covers 14 residues. The V segment lost 4 bases and the J segment 5 bases; nucleotides outside the gene matches: 3. Germline-derived CDR1 and CDR2 are LNHNV and YYDKDF (reference sequence). The CDR3 nucleotides are TGTGCCACCAGCATCCGACAGGGGGATCAGCCCCAGCATTTT. It specifies CATSIRQGDQPQHF.

The chain recombines TRBV6-1 with TRBJ2-3; TRBD2 matches at 10 bases. CDR1 and CDR2 from the germline V gene are MNHNS and SASEGT. Losses at the gene ends were 4 bases for V and 0 bases for J; bases not matched to a gene: 1. The CDR3 is 15 residues long. CDR3 protein: CASSVLAGSTDTQYF. CDR3 DNA: TGTGCCAGCAGTGTACTAGCGGGAAGCACAGATACGCAGTATTTT.

This clone was seen a few times. Other DNA sequences in the sample encode the same CDR3. The genes are TRBV6-5 and TRBJ2-1; 11 bases are shared with TRBD2. This CDR3 has 14 amino acids. The germline gives CDR1 MNHEY, CDR2 SVGAGI. V gave up 2 bases and J gave up 7 bases; unmatched junction bases: 1. The CDR3 loop reads CASSYGTSGNEQFF. Here the CDR3 DNA reads TGTGCCAGCAGTTACGGGACTAGCGGAAATGAGCAGTTCTTC.

This chain links TRBV5-1 with TRBJ2-2; D remains unclear. CDR3 length: 15 amino acids. V dropped 0 bases and J dropped 7 bases, with 13 bases sitting between them. Germline loops: CDR1 SGHRS, CDR2 YFSETQ. Here the CDR3 reads CASSLGPQFSGELFF. CDR3 coding DNA: TGCGCCAGCAGCTTGGGGCCCCAATTCAGCGGGGAGCTGTTTTTT. Together with reference TRBV5-1 and TRBJ2-2, the CDR3 gives the full variable domain: KAGVTQTPRYLIKTRGQQVTLSCSPISGHRSVSWYQQTPGQGLQFLFEYFSETQRNKGNFPGRFSGRQFSNSRSEMNVSTLELGDSALYLCASSLGPQFSGELFFGEGSRLTVL.

The chain is built from TRBV5-1 and TRBJ2-3; unclear D gene. CDR3 length equals 15 residues. Per germline, CDR1 SGHRS and CDR2 YFSETQ. Trimming stripped 0 bases from V and 3 bases from J, with 11 bases between. CDR3 region: CASSLVSLLTDTQYF. The CDR3 DNA sequence: TGCGCCAGCAGCTTGGTTTCATTGCTTACAGATACGCAGTATTTT.

The chain couples TRBV18 to TRBJ2-7; 7 nucleotides line up with TRBD2. Germline CDR1 and CDR2: KGHSH and LQKENI. The CDR3 loop spans 15 amino acids. Trimming took 3 bases from V and 2 from J; bases not matched to a gene: 7. The chain's CDR3 is CASSPPGGRAYEQYF. CDR3 in DNA: TGTGCCAGCTCACCTCCCGGTGGGAGGGCCTACGAGCAGTACTTC.

CDR3 protein: CAWKPGTGAYEQYF. CDR3 coding DNA: TGTGCCTGGAAACCGGGGACAGGGGCCTACGAGCAGTACTTC. V gene TRBV30 combines with J gene TRBJ2-7, with TRBD1 matching 10 bases. The V gene's germline CDR1 is GTSNPN and CDR2 SVGIG (reference sequence). The CDR3 contains 14 residues. Trimming took 4 bases from V and 2 from J; bases not matched to a gene: 5.

The chain has TRBV5-1 and TRBJ2-1, with TRBD2 identical over 11 bases. CDR3 length: 17 residues. The trim removed 1 base at V and 4 bases at J, leaving 7 bases unmatched. Germline CDR1 SGHRS, CDR2 YFSETQ. CDR3 protein: CASSLLEGLAAYNEQFF. In DNA, the CDR3 is TGCGCCAGCAGCTTGTTAGAGGGACTAGCGGCATACAATGAGCAGTTCTTC. Together with reference TRBV5-1 and TRBJ2-1, the CDR3 gives the full variable domain: KAGVTQTPRYLIKTRGQQVTLSCSPISGHRSVSWYQQTPGQGLQFLFEYFSETQRNKGNFPGRFSGRQFSNSRSEMNVSTLELGDSALYLCASSLLEGLAAYNEQFFGPGTRLTVL.